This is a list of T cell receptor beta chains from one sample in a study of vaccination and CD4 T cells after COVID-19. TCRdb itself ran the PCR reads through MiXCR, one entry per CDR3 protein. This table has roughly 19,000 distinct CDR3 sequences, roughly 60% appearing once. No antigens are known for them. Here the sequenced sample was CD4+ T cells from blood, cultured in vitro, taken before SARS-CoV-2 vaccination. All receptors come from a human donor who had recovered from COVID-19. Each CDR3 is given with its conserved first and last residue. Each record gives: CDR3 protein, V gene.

CDR3aa: CASSPTLSDRGGQPQHF
v_gene: TRBV18

CDR3aa: CASSPGTVQETQYF
v_gene: TRBV5-3

CDR3aa: CARGIDSYNSPLHF
v_gene: TRBV6-1

CDR3aa: CASSARQGFEQYF
v_gene: TRBV9

CDR3aa: CSAPLPGGGANVLTF
v_gene: TRBV20-1

CDR3aa: CASSIAGGLEQYF
v_gene: TRBV19

CDR3aa: CASSLTGGSGYEQYF
v_gene: TRBV7-2

CDR3aa: CTTSDPGLESGDTQYF
v_gene: TRBV24-1

CDR3aa: CATSDLPGSPLHF
v_gene: TRBV24-1

CDR3aa: CSAPDTGQGDVGTQYF
v_gene: TRBV20-1

CDR3aa: CASRFKLGTYNEQFF
v_gene: TRBV7-8

CDR3aa: CASSFKSGGTGELFF
v_gene: TRBV7-9

CDR3aa: CATSRGETQYF
v_gene: TRBV15

CDR3aa: CSASERAIRPRYEQYF
v_gene: TRBV20-1

CDR3aa: CASSSDGYTEAFF
v_gene: TRBV6-5

CDR3aa: CASSLTGFGETQYF
v_gene: TRBV12-3/TRBV12-4

CDR3aa: CSATGTSNEQFF
v_gene: TRBV20-1

CDR3aa: CASRETGGAGEQYF
v_gene: TRBV6-1

CDR3aa: CASSLEGRSGRGDEQFF
v_gene: TRBV7-8

CDR3aa: CSAPKGTSEYTGELFF
v_gene: TRBV20-1

CDR3aa: CASSLLAGVFYEQYF
v_gene: TRBV6-1

CDR3aa: CASSKAYSRTDSGYTF
v_gene: TRBV21-1

CDR3aa: CASSPAGYSPLHF
v_gene: TRBV14

CDR3aa: CASSSSQDTQYF
v_gene: TRBV7-3

CDR3aa: CASSLSGSGTYNEQFF
v_gene: TRBV7-3

CDR3aa: CASRWDGDTEAFF
v_gene: TRBV7-9

CDR3aa: CATSDRVEQYF
v_gene: TRBV24-1